Below are 13 T cell receptor beta chains sequenced from a single sample in a study of blood T cell repertoires in COVID-19. Repertoires were generated with immunoSEQ multiplex PCR, while TCRdb's copy carries only in-frame clones and drops some. Here the sample spans around 68,000 clones, approximately 80% being singletons. The sample taken for sequencing was peripheral blood. The receptors come from a woman aged 45-59 years with acute or convalescent COVID-19.

V is TRBV27 and J is TRBJ1-1; 7 bases line up with TRBD1. From germline, CDR1 is MNHEY and CDR2 SMNVEV (reference sequence). The CDR3 contains 14 residues. V was clipped by 6 bases and J by 0 bases; unmatched bases: 4. CDR3: CASRLGQVNTEAFF. The CDR3 coding sequence is TGTGCCAGCAGATTAGGACAGGTGAACACTGAAGCTTTCTTT.

The chain carries TRBV29-1 and TRBJ2-3; tentatively, D is TRBD1 (6 bases). V lost 3 bases and J 3 bases, leaving 13 bases between the germline ends. This CDR3 spans 14 amino acids. The germline gives CDR1 SQVTM, CDR2 ANQGSEA. CDR3 protein: CSVEVGARTDTQYF. The CDR3 DNA is TGCAGCGTTGAGGTGGGGGCGAGGACAGATACGCAGTATTTT.

The V and J genes are TRBV15 and TRBJ2-2, with a weak D call TRBD2 (5 bases). CDR1 is LNHNV, CDR2 YYDKDF, per germline (reference sequence). Trimming cost V 1 base and J 5 bases, with 8 bases left between them. The CDR3 runs 14 residues. Here the CDR3 DNA reads TGTGCCACCAGCAGAGTTAGGGAGACCGGGGAGCTGTTTTTT. Translation: CATSRVRETGELFF.

This chain connects TRBV5-4 to TRBJ2-1; TRBD2 matches 10 bases. This CDR3 region has 16 residues. Germline CDR1 is SGHNT and CDR2 is YYREEE (reference sequence). The trim removed 0 bases at V and 4 bases at J, leaving 4 bases unmatched. CDR3 DNA: TGTGCCAGCAGCTTGGTCAATAGCGGGGGGTACAATGAGCAGTTCTTC. Translation: CASSLVNSGGYNEQFF.

The chain joins TRBV6-5 to TRBJ1-2; the D gene is possibly TRBD1 (5 bases). V was cut by 6 bases and J by 7 bases, with 18 bases left in between. This CDR3 comprises 14 residues. Germline V gene sequence: CDR1 MNHEY, CDR2 SVGAGI. The CDR3 loop reads CASRRNTGALGYTF. The CDR3 DNA reads as TGTGCCAGCAGAAGGAACACTGGGGCCCTTGGCTACACCTTC.

The J gene is TRBJ2-2, the V gene TRBV28; D may be TRBD1 (7 bases). Germline V gene sequence: CDR1 MDHEN, CDR2 SYDVKM. Trimming shortened V by 10 bases and J by 3 bases, and 18 bases separated the two germline ends. The CDR3 length is 15 residues. The CDR3 sequence: CATGAGTAYTGELFF. For the CDR3, the DNA is TGTGCCACCGGGGCGGGGACAGCCTACACCGGGGAGCTGTTTTTT.

The chain carries TRBV21-1 and TRBJ1-4; the D call of TRBD1 is as the table states it, not checked on the DNA. TRBV21-1 is an annotated pseudogene. The CDR3 runs 14 residues. The CDR3 DNA follows: TGTGCCAGGATCCGGGACACCGATAATGAAAAACTGTTTTTT. Protein: CARIRDTDNEKLFF.

This clone appeared once. The chain links TRBV6-2 or TRBV6-3 to TRBJ2-3; TRBD2 agrees at 9 bases. V was clipped by 2 bases and J by 8 bases; unmatched bases: 8. The CDR3 is 15 residues long. Germline V CDR1 and CDR2: MNHEY, SVGEGT. The CDR3 protein is CASSYGTSFLPTQYF. CDR3 nucleotide sequence: TGTGCCAGCAGTTACGGGACTAGCTTTCTCCCTACGCAGTATTTT.

This chain joins TRBV9 and TRBJ1-1, with 11 positions matching TRBD1. This CDR3 contains 15 residues. V shed 4 bases and J 4 bases; nucleotides not matched to a gene: 6. Germline V gene data show CDR1 as SGDLS and CDR2 as YYNGEE. The CDR3 DNA is TGTGCCAGCAGCCAGTACGGGACAGGGGGCACTGAAGCTTTCTTT. This gives the protein CASSQYGTGGTEAFF. Looking up the rest from reference TRBV9 and TRBJ1-1 gives the full variable domain: DSGVTQTPKHLITATGQRVTLRCSPRSGDLSVYWYQQSLDQGLQFLIQYYNGEERAKGNILERFSAQQFPDLHSELNLSSLELGDSALYFCASSQYGTGGTEAFFGQGTRLTVV.

Only a few counts were recorded for this clone. The chain has TRBV19 and TRBJ1-4; D gene unclear. The CDR3 sequence is 16 residues long. Trimming cost V 5 bases and J 3 bases, with 16 bases left between them. Germline V lookup: CDR1 LNHDA, CDR2 SQIVND (reference sequence). The CDR3 nucleotides are TGTGCCAGTAGTCTCCCACCTCGGCGGTCTAATGAAAAACTGTTTTTT. It translates to CASSLPPRRSNEKLFF.

This chain links TRBV4-3 with TRBJ1-5; TRBD1 is a possible D gene (5 bases). V was trimmed by 0 bases and J by 3 bases, leaving 12 bases between them. CDR3 length: 16 amino acids. CDR1 and CDR2 (germline): LGHNA, YSLEER. CDR3 coding DNA: TGCGCCAGCAGCCAAGAGTTCGACAGACCCAATCAGCCCCAGCATTTT. Protein: CASSQEFDRPNQPQHF.

This sequence joins TRBV25-1 and TRBJ1-3; TRBD1 matches at 8 bases. V shed 6 bases, J shed 2 bases, and the junction held 3 bases outside the gene matches. Germline V gene data show CDR1 as MGHDK and CDR2 as SYGVNS. The CDR3 sequence is 14 residues long. CDR3: CASRDRATGNTIYF. CDR3 DNA: TGTGCCAGCAGGGACAGGGCCACTGGAAACACCATATATTTT.

This chain uses TRBV5-1 with TRBJ1-2; 8 bases match TRBD1. The CDR3 sequence is 19 residues long. V shed 3 bases, J shed 2 bases, and the junction held 18 bases outside the gene matches. Germline V gene data show CDR1 as SGHRS and CDR2 as YFSETQ. This CDR3 reads CASSWEAYVTGALNYGYTF. For the CDR3, the DNA is TGCGCCAGCAGCTGGGAAGCTTATGTGACAGGGGCCTTAAACTATGGCTACACCTTC.